These 27 T cell receptor beta chains share one sample of origin, sequenced in a study of blood T cell repertoires in COVID-19. Sequencing was performed with immunoSEQ multiplex PCR; in TCRdb, only in-frame clones are kept and a portion is missing. This repertoire shows hundreds of thousands of clones, approximately 92% found once; its top ten account for 2.4%. Specimen: PBMCs or T cells enriched from blood (not recorded which). The receptors originated from a woman under 30 who had recovered from COVID-19.

V gene TRBV5-1 combines with J gene TRBJ2-5, with TRBD2 matching 7 bases. The germline CDR1 and CDR2 sequences are SGHRS and YFSETQ. After removal of 5 bases from V and 1 base from J, the junction contained 2 bases not matched to a gene. CDR3 length equals 13 residues. In nucleotides, the CDR3 is TGCGCCAGCAGTGGGGGGGGCCAAGAGACCCAGTACTTC. Encoded protein: CASSGGGQETQYF.

The gene calls are TRBV5-5 and TRBJ1-6; D remains unclear. CDR1 and CDR2 (germline): SGHKS, YYEKEE (reference sequence). The CDR3 is 16 residues long. Trimming took 6 bases from V and 3 from J, leaving 16 bases between them. CDR3 sequence reads: CASTPPGDYYNSPLHF. As DNA, the CDR3 is TGTGCCAGCACCCCGCCAGGCGATTACTATAATTCACCCCTCCACTTT.

V and J are TRBV10-2 and TRBJ1-4, with D possibly matching TRBD1 (6 bases). Between the trimmed V and J ends, which lost 4 bases and 0 bases, there was a span of 15 bases. Germline CDR1 is WSHSY and CDR2 is SAAADI. The CDR3 spans 17 residues. CDR3 residues: CASSGPVDSATNEKLFF. CDR3 DNA sequence: TGCGCCAGCAGTGGACCTGTGGACAGTGCAACTAATGAAAAACTGTTTTTT.

The chain is built from TRBV11-2 and TRBJ1-5; TRBD1 aligns across 7 bases. With V trimmed by 1 base and J by 3 bases, 3 bases remained unmatched. CDR1 and CDR2 from the germline V gene are SGHAT and FQNNGV. The CDR3 runs 15 residues. The DNA for the CDR3 is TGTGCCAGCAGCTTAGGACAGGGAATCAATCAGCCCCAGCATTTT. Translation: CASSLGQGINQPQHF. Filled out from reference TRBV11-2 and TRBJ1-5, the complete variable domain reads EAGVAQSPRYKIIEKRQSVAFWCNPISGHATLYWYQQILGQGPKLLIQFQNNGVVDDSQLPKDRFSAERLKGVDSTLKIQPAKLEDSAVYLCASSLGQGINQPQHFGDGTRLSIL.

The rearrangement links TRBV13 to TRBJ2-1; D possibly corresponds to TRBD2 (7 bases). Germline V gene data show CDR1 as PRHDT and CDR2 as FYEKMQ (reference sequence). Trimming removed 3 bases from V and 7 bases from J, with 28 bases in between. This CDR3 region has 19 residues. In DNA, the CDR3 is TGTGCCAGCAGCTTTGACCGAATGGGAAGGGGGGGCCGGTGGAATGAGCAGTTCTTC. Protein product: CASSFDRMGRGGRWNEQFF.

The chain uses TRBV5-1 and TRBJ1-1, with D hard to call. CDR1 is SGHRS and CDR2 is YFSETQ in the germline V gene. CDR3 length equals 13 residues. V was pared by 5 bases and J by 6 bases, with 14 bases between. This CDR3 reads CASRVPGYAEAFF. CDR3 bases: TGCGCCAGCAGAGTGCCGGGTTACGCTGAAGCTTTCTTT.

For the CDR3, the DNA is TGTGCCAGCAGCTTAGGGGGGCAGGTCGCGGAGACCCAGTACTTC. Encoded protein: CASSLGGQVAETQYF. The chain is built from TRBV7-2 and TRBJ2-5; tentatively, D is TRBD1 (6 bases). The CDR3 extends over 15 amino acids. V was cut by 1 base and J by 5 bases, with 14 bases left in between. The germline V gene has CDR1 SGHTA and CDR2 FQGNSA.

The V gene is TRBV4-2, the J gene TRBJ1-3; D might be TRBD1 (5 bases). In germline, CDR1 is LGHNA, CDR2 YNFKEQ. The CDR3 contains 15 residues. The V end lost 2 bases, the J end lost 6 bases, and 14 bases lay between the germline ends. For the CDR3, the DNA is TGTGCCAGCAGCCAACTGGGACTTCTGGAAAACACCATATATTTT. Translating gives CASSQLGLLENTIYF.

V gene TRBV11-2 combines with J gene TRBJ1-4; 7 positions agree with TRBD1. Looked up from germline, CDR1 is SGHAT and CDR2 is FQNNGV. Unmatched junction bases numbered 3, after V lost 3 bases and J lost 5 bases. CDR3 size: 14 residues. In DNA, the CDR3 is TGTGCCAGCAGCTTTTCGACAGGGAATGAAAAACTGTTTTTT. This translates into CASSFSTGNEKLFF.

The chain joins TRBV11-2 to TRBJ1-1; no clear D. The CDR3 has 13 residues. The germline gives CDR1 SGHAT, CDR2 FQNNGV. V gave up 5 bases and J gave up 3 bases, with 10 bases separating them. In nucleotides, the CDR3 is TGTGCCAGCAGCCGCCGGGAGTACACTGAAGCTTTCTTT. It codes for CASSRREYTEAFF.

The rearrangement joins TRBV7-8 to TRBJ2-7, with 9 positions matching TRBD1. The ends lost 8 bases at V and 6 bases at J; junction bases unmatched: 8. This CDR3 region has 13 residues. Germline CDR1 and CDR2: SGHVS and FQNEAQ. CDR3 sequence (DNA): TGTGCCAGCGCCCGAACAGGGGGCAGCGAGCAGTACTTC. Translated: CASARTGGSEQYF.

To note about this clone: One junction end disagrees with the germline gene, perhaps due to a read error. CDR3 nucleotides: TGTGCCAGCAGTGAACTACAGGGCCAAGAGATCCAGTACTTC. It encodes CASSELQGQEIQYF. The chain joins TRBV6-1 to TRBJ2-5; tentative D call: TRBD1 (6 bases). The CDR3 runs to 14 residues. Germline V gene data show CDR1 as MNHNS and CDR2 as SASEGT.

The chain links TRBV19 to TRBJ2-3; no reliable D call. CDR1 is LNHDA and CDR2 is SQIVND in the germline V gene (reference sequence). This CDR3 is 13 amino acids long. V lost 0 bases, J lost 1 base, and 2 bases lay in between. The CDR3 sequence is CASSIDGTDTQYF. The CDR3, as DNA: TGTGCCAGTAGTATAGACGGCACAGATACGCAGTATTTT.

The CDR3 sequence: CASSREINQPQHF. The CDR3 DNA is TGTGCCAGCAGCAGGGAAATCAATCAGCCCCAGCATTTT. V usage is TRBV12-3 or TRBV12-4 and J usage is TRBJ1-5; D perhaps matches TRBD1 (5 bases). This CDR3 comprises 13 residues. V lost 6 bases, J lost 3 bases, and 9 bases lay in between.

The chain uses TRBV6-5 and TRBJ2-1; possibly TRBD2 for D (5 bases). V dropped 7 bases and J dropped 11 bases, with 9 bases sitting between them. The CDR3 is 10 residues long. The germline V gene has CDR1 MNHEY and CDR2 SVGAGI. CDR3 amino acids: CASIGIQQFF. CDR3 DNA sequence: TGTGCCAGCATCGGGATTCAGCAGTTCTTC.

The CDR3 nucleotides are TGTGCCACGGCGGGGGGAGAAAAACTGTTTTTT. It codes for CATAGGEKLFF. The J gene is TRBJ1-4, the V gene TRBV19; D is perhaps TRBD1 (5 bases). The CDR3 is 11 amino acids. Trimming cost V 10 bases and J 8 bases, with 11 bases left between them. Germline assignment: CDR1 LNHDA and CDR2 SQIVND (reference sequence).

This chain uses TRBV15 with TRBJ2-1, with 8 bases fitting TRBD2. The CDR3 contains 16 residues. Germline-derived CDR1 and CDR2 are LNHNV and YYDKDF (reference sequence). With 0 bases clipped from V and 4 bases from J, the junction kept 5 bases outside the gene matches. The CDR3 is CATSREGTRIYNEQFF. The CDR3 bases are TGTGCCACCAGCAGAGAGGGGACTAGAATTTACAATGAGCAGTTCTTC.

The J gene is TRBJ1-1, the V gene TRBV10-3; maybe TRBD1 (5 bases). The CDR3 has 15 residues. Between the trimmed V and J ends, which lost 0 bases and 2 bases, there was a span of 10 bases. Germline CDR1 reads ENHRY; CDR2 reads SYGVKD. The CDR3 region is CAISESTRVNTEAFF. DNA of the CDR3: TGTGCCATCAGTGAGTCGACCAGGGTAAACACTGAAGCTTTCTTT.

The chain uses TRBV6-5 and TRBJ2-2; 7 bases match TRBD2. The V gene's germline CDR1 is MNHEY and CDR2 SVGAGI. This CDR3 region has 15 residues. V lost 6 bases and J lost 2; bases outside the gene matches: 6. The CDR3 protein is CASRAGLVNTGELFF. The CDR3 DNA is TGTGCCAGCAGGGCCGGACTAGTTAACACCGGGGAGCTGTTTTTT.

The chain carries TRBV30 and TRBJ1-5; the D gene is possibly TRBD1 (6 bases). V lost 0 bases, J lost 0 bases, and 15 bases lay in between. The CDR3 has 17 residues. Germline CDR1 and CDR2: GTSNPN and SVGIG (reference sequence). The CDR3 bases are TGTGCCTGGAGTGTACAACCCGACAGGTGTAGCAATCAGCCCCAGCATTTT. It encodes CAWSVQPDRCSNQPQHF.

The chain carries TRBV9 and TRBJ2-1; D gene ambiguous. V dropped 3 bases and J dropped 6 bases, with 4 bases sitting between them. The germline V gene encodes CDR1 SGDLS and CDR2 YYNGEE. CDR3 size: 11 residues. DNA for the CDR3: TGTGCCAGCAGCGGAGCCAATGAGCAGTTCTTC. It yields the protein CASSGANEQFF.

This chain uses TRBV11-2 with TRBJ2-1; TRBD1 agrees at 9 bases. From germline, CDR1 is SGHAT and CDR2 FQNNGV. V lost 0 bases, J lost 6 bases, and 6 bases stayed unmatched. The CDR3 has 16 amino acids. CDR3 bases: TGTGCCAGCAGCTTAGATCGAGGGACAGGGAGCAATGAGCAGTTCTTC. Its protein is CASSLDRGTGSNEQFF.

The V gene is TRBV21-1, the J gene TRBJ1-5; the listed D gene, TRBD1, was not tested against the DNA. TRBV21-1 is assigned pseudogene status. The CDR3 sequence is 13 residues long. In nucleotides, the CDR3 is TGTGCCAGCACCCTTACAGAACTTCAGCCCCAGCATTTT. Its protein product is CASTLTELQPQHF.

This rearrangement joins TRBV5-5 to TRBJ2-5, with TRBD1 as a possible D gene (7 bases). The germline V and J ends were trimmed by 0 bases and 3 bases, with 15 bases remaining between them. The CDR3 consists of 16 residues. The germline CDR1 and CDR2 sequences are SGHKS and YYEKEE (reference sequence). The DNA for the CDR3 is TGTGCCAGCAGCTTGGCCGTCAGGGGGGTAAAAGAGACCCAGTACTTC. Residues: CASSLAVRGVKETQYF.

V gene TRBV5-1 combines with J gene TRBJ2-3, with unresolved D. This CDR3 spans 13 amino acids. Germline CDR1 reads SGHRS; CDR2 reads YFSETQ. Trimming pared 4 bases from V and 0 bases from J, leaving 6 bases between. The CDR3 sequence: CASSVTSTDTQYF. In nucleotides, the CDR3 is TGCGCCAGCAGCGTAACTAGCACAGATACGCAGTATTTT.

The chain has TRBV5-1 and TRBJ2-5; TRBD2 is a possible D gene (5 bases). The CDR3 runs to 13 residues. Trimming pared 3 bases from V and 5 bases from J, leaving 11 bases between. Germline values: CDR1 SGHRS, CDR2 YFSETQ. The CDR3, as DNA: TGCGCCAGCAGCTCACTAGAAGTGGAGACCCAGTACTTC. It encodes CASSSLEVETQYF.

The CDR3 bases are TGCGCCAGCAGCCCGACAGGGTCCAACACTGAAGCTTTCTTT. It yields the protein CASSPTGSNTEAFF. The chain uses TRBV10-1 and TRBJ1-1; 7 positions match TRBD1. The germline gives CDR1 WNHNN, CDR2 SYGVQD (reference sequence). Unmatched junction bases numbered 6, after V lost 6 bases and J lost 2 bases. The CDR3 is 14 amino acids.